This T cell receptor (beta chain) was obtained from a study of beta chain features in type 1 diabetes. General study points: It was not settled here whether HLA type affects TCRB rearrangement.

V gave up 11 bases and J gave up 5 bases, with 13 bases separating them. The V gene's germline CDR1 is ENHRY and CDR2 SYGVKD. CDR3 length: 12 amino acids. This clone was recorded at least ten times. As yet, its antigen is unknown. Expressed TCRB transcripts were sequenced because the isolated RNA had all been reverse transcribed beforehand. Here immunoSEQ multiplex PCR was the method, and the copy in TCRdb shows in-frame clones only, minus some. The repertoire holds 250,000 to 350,000 clones, with less than 15% as singletons. The clonotype was recovered from a man aged 25 to 40 in good health. This chain joins TRBV10-3 and TRBJ2-1; the D gene is possibly TRBD2 (6 bases). Sequencing used central memory CD4+ T cells from blood. CDR3 DNA: TGTGCCCAAGGGCGGGAAGACAATGAGCAGTTCTTC. Residues: CAQGREDNEQFF.